The following is a TCR beta chain sequence with its context. Its antigen has not been determined. Base qualities are missing; no much larger clone stands one base away. The data belong to a study of PD-L1 blockade in urothelial cancer listed by TCRdb under 2017. With regard to the full study: Therapy was started at some point between 2013 and 2015 for all patients, and atezolizumab 1,200 mg was administered intravenously every 3 weeks. Twenty-five of 29 patients were males with bladder-origin urothelial cancer, and about 60% of the roughly 30 reported a prior smoking history. Patients had an ECOG performance status of 0 or 1 and had received between 0 and 3 prior chemotherapy regimens. Blood samples were analyzed 3 weeks after the start of treatment (second dose) and 6 weeks after the start of treatment. Blood samples gave median yields of about 140,000 T cells and 82,636 unique TCRs, along with a median clonality of approximately 0.084. The study was an exploratory multi-omic analysis of somatic, immune and clinical correlates of response to PD-L1 blockade with atezolizumab in urothelial cancer. Pretreatment tumor samples and matched peripheral blood, collected serially before and after atezolizumab treatment, underwent TCR sequencing. Durable clinical benefit was defined as progression-free survival longer than 6 months, and TCR features were also tested against progression-free and overall survival. Whole exome sequencing and RNA sequencing of pretreatment tumors were performed alongside TCR sequencing in the same patients. Durable clinical benefit was achieved by nine patients but not by the remaining 20. Twenty-nine patients had pretreatment blood TCR-seq, some 24 had at least one posttreatment blood collection, and some 24 had tumor TCR-seq. Broad study findings and their caveats: Greater expansion of tumor-associated TCR clones in peripheral blood 3 weeks after the start of treatment was observed in patients with durable benefit (n of about 20, p = 0.022). Improved progression-free and overall survival was found to be associated with pretreatment peripheral blood TCR clonality below the median. Small sample size (n of about 29) and many exploratory analyses mean the results are intended to be hypothesis-generating.

Synthetic TCR analog templates were spiked into each PCR to estimate absolute template abundance from read counts. The immunoSEQ assay was used to amplify TCRbeta CDR3 regions from genomic DNA with bias-controlled V and J gene primers. Sequencing of rearranged TCRbeta segments was performed at approximately 20X coverage. Turning to the authors' computational methods: Clustering was used to correct sequencing errors, and CDR3s were annotated against IMGT to assign V, D and J genes. Only productive TCRbeta rearrangements were used in downstream analyses, excluding out-of-frame or stop-codon sequences. Clonality was calculated as one minus the Shannon entropy normalized by the log of the number of unique productive sequences. Clones differing between time points or between blood and tumor were identified by Fisher's exact test with Benjamini-Hochberg correction at adjusted p below 0.01. The source is immuneACCESS, and TCRdb retained only in-frame sequences with V and J called. Part of the clones is not carried over; for the studies checked, unresolved V genes explain less than half of this, and the remainder is unexplained. The V and J calls and clone size are taken from that table; D and trimming were inferred from the DNA. This sample lists about 39,000 clones; roughly 82% were detected once. The top ten hold 10% to 13% of the sample.

Unmatched junction bases come to 7, with V trimmed by 2 bases and J by 5 bases. Reading from cysteine to phenylalanine, the CDR3 counts 15 amino acids. The CDR3 DNA has 45 bases and is translated from base 1. Sequences SGHTA (CDR1) and FQGTGA (CDR2) are obtained from the germline V gene. The sample's time point label is to be understood as: peripheral blood 6 weeks after treatment start. The cohort included 25 to 30 patients with locally advanced or metastatic urothelial carcinoma who were treated at Memorial Sloan Kettering on a trial protocol. Peripheral blood mononuclear cells were collected pretreatment and during treatment, with between 1 and 8 total time points per patient. The Qiagen DNeasy Blood extraction kit was used to purify genomic DNA from total PBMCs and from tumor samples. Collected pretreatment and during treatment, PBMCs were isolated and stored as previously described.

This sequence uses TRBV7-3 and TRBJ2-7, and 9 junctional nucleotides match TRBD2. This receptor was taken from a man aged 40-49 years with urothelial cancer. Source: PBMCs, taken around atezolizumab (anti-PD-L1) treatment. The DNA sequence is TGTGCCAGCAGCTTAGCCGTAGCGGGAGCTCACGAGCAGTACTTC. It encodes CASSLAVAGAHEQYF.